The 21 T cell receptor beta chains below come from one sample, sequenced in a study of OX40 agonist ivuxolimab in advanced cancers. Measured with immunoSEQ multiplex PCR; TCRdb has only the in-frame clones, and not every one. The profile shows 40,000 to 45,000 clones, approximately 75% of them singletons. Sequenced material: CD4+ or CD8+ T cells sorted from blood, taken in a trial of the OX40 agonist ivuxolimab. These receptor sequences come from an adult with an advanced solid tumor such as melanoma, head and neck, liver or kidney cancer.

The gene calls are TRBV7-3 and TRBJ2-1; D is unclear. The CDR3 covers 15 residues. Germline V gene data show CDR1 as SGHTA and CDR2 as FQGTGA. Between the trimmed V and J ends, which lost 2 bases and 0 bases, there was a span of 8 bases. For the CDR3, the DNA is TGTGCCAGCAGCTTAGTGGCGGTCTCCTACAATGAGCAGTTCTTC. Its protein product is CASSLVAVSYNEQFF.

This chain joins TRBV7-6 and TRBJ2-7; TRBD2 matches at 11 bases. The CDR3 is 17 amino acids. Germline CDR1 SGHVS, CDR2 FNYEAQ. V lost 1 base, J lost 2 bases, and 7 bases stayed unmatched. CDR3: CASSLVPPTSGTYEQYF. The CDR3 nucleotides read TGTGCCAGCAGCTTAGTCCCACCGACTAGCGGGACCTACGAGCAGTACTTC.

The chain recombines TRBV10-3 with TRBJ1-3, with a tentative D call TRBD1 (5 bases). V was cut by 0 bases and J by 0 bases, with 12 bases left in between. Germline V gives CDR1 ENHRY, CDR2 SYGVKD. The CDR3 has 17 residues. In nucleotides, the CDR3 is TGTGCCATCAGTGAGTCGCGGGGACGGACCTCTGGAAACACCATATATTTT. Translated: CAISESRGRTSGNTIYF.

The chain couples TRBV27 to TRBJ1-3; 9 bases agree with TRBD1. The V and J ends lost 5 bases and 4 bases, in that order; junction bases with no gene match: 9. The CDR3 consists of 16 residues. Germline V gene lookup returns CDR1 MNHEY and CDR2 SMNVEV (reference sequence). The CDR3 reads CASSRAGQGTGNTIYF. CDR3 coding DNA: TGTGCCAGCAGTCGCGCAGGACAGGGGACGGGAAACACCATATATTTT.

The chain carries TRBV19 and TRBJ2-7; TRBD1 matches at 7 bases. J gave up 4 bases and V 5 bases, and 8 bases lay outside the gene matches. This CDR3 contains 14 residues. CDR1 LNHDA and CDR2 SQIVND come from the germline V gene (reference sequence). The CDR3 bases are TGTGCCAGTAGTGCCAACCCGACAGGGTACGAGCAGTACTTC. Translating gives CASSANPTGYEQYF.

V and J are TRBV9 and TRBJ2-2, with D perhaps matching TRBD1 (6 bases). The V gene lost 6 bases and the J gene lost 7 bases, with 10 bases spanning the gap. This CDR3 region has 12 residues. CDR1 and CDR2 from the germline V gene are SGDLS and YYNGEE. The CDR3 loop is CASNQGSGELFF. The CDR3 DNA sequence: TGTGCCAGCAATCAGGGGAGCGGGGAGCTGTTTTTT.

The V call is TRBV7-8, the J call TRBJ2-7; tentative D call: TRBD1 (5 bases). This CDR3 contains 14 residues. Germline CDR1 is SGHVS and CDR2 is FQNEAQ. V gave up 4 bases and J gave up 6 bases, with 16 bases separating them. CDR3 residues: CASSSTQGLSEQYF. The DNA of the CDR3 is TGTGCCAGCAGCTCCACTCAGGGTTTGAGCGAGCAGTACTTC.

The CDR3 DNA is TGTGCCAGCAGCCCCCCGGCGAGCTCCTACAATGAGCAGTTCTTC. Its translation: CASSPPASSYNEQFF. V usage is TRBV11-2 and J usage is TRBJ2-1; no clear D. The CDR3 is 15 amino acids. V dropped 5 bases and J dropped 0 bases, with 11 bases sitting between them. Germline values: CDR1 SGHAT, CDR2 FQNNGV.

The J gene is TRBJ2-3, the V gene TRBV6-6, with 7 bases that match TRBD2. Germline lookup yields CDR1 MNHNY and CDR2 SVGAGI (reference sequence). V was clipped by 0 bases and J by 3 bases; unmatched bases: 3. The CDR3 runs 15 residues. Here the CDR3 reads CASSYSAAGTDTQYF. CDR3 coding DNA: TGTGCCAGCAGTTACTCGGCAGCGGGAACAGATACGCAGTATTTT.

In this sample, this clone turned up once. V gene TRBV5-1 combines with J gene TRBJ2-1; TRBD1 aligns across 9 bases. Per the germline V gene, CDR1 is SGHRS and CDR2 is YFSETQ. The CDR3 loop spans 14 amino acids. V dropped 3 bases and J dropped 6; count of bases not matched to a gene: 4. CDR3 DNA sequence: TGCGCCAGCAGCTCACAGGGGGCAGGCAATGAGCAGTTCTTC. Protein product: CASSSQGAGNEQFF.

This rearrangement joins TRBV5-4 to TRBJ2-3, with 8 nucleotides matching TRBD1. CDR3 size: 15 residues. After removal of 4 bases from V and 3 bases from J, the junction contained 7 bases not matched to a gene. Germline values: CDR1 SGHNT, CDR2 YYREEE (reference sequence). The DNA for the CDR3 is TGTGCCAGCAGCGAACGGACAGGGACGACAGATACGCAGTATTTT. It encodes CASSERTGTTDTQYF.

V and J are TRBV4-1 and TRBJ2-1, with 10 positions matching TRBD2. This CDR3 is built from 14 residues. Germline CDR1 and CDR2: MGHRA and YSYEKL. The V segment lost 6 bases and the J segment 6 bases; nucleotides outside the gene matches: 5. The CDR3 protein is CASRSGRAGNEQFF. The CDR3, as DNA: TGCGCCAGCAGGAGCGGGAGGGCCGGCAATGAGCAGTTCTTC.

This chain connects TRBV4-3 to TRBJ2-7; 11 bases fit TRBD1. J gave up 3 bases and V 6 bases, and 4 bases lay outside the gene matches. Germline CDR1 and CDR2: LGHNA and YSLEER. The CDR3 length is 14 residues. The CDR3 sequence is CASSRTGGFYEQYF. The CDR3 DNA is TGCGCCAGCAGTAGGACAGGGGGCTTCTACGAGCAGTACTTC.

The genes are TRBV9 and TRBJ2-6; D gene unclear. The CDR3 has 15 residues. Trimming stripped 6 bases from V and 0 bases from J, with 10 bases between. Germline assignment: CDR1 SGDLS and CDR2 YYNGEE. The CDR3 protein is CASTLDGSGANVLTF. Written as DNA, the CDR3 is TGTGCCAGCACCCTCGACGGCTCTGGGGCCAACGTCCTGACTTTC.

The gene calls are TRBV29-1 and TRBJ2-1, with 10 bases identical to TRBD2. Germline assignment: CDR1 SQVTM and CDR2 ANQGSEA. The CDR3 totals 16 residues. V dropped 3 bases and J dropped 2; count of bases not matched to a gene: 7. CDR3: CSVEGEREGPYNEQFF. The CDR3 DNA follows: TGCAGCGTTGAGGGAGAGCGGGAGGGCCCCTACAATGAGCAGTTCTTC.

The chain couples TRBV5-1 to TRBJ2-2; D might be TRBD2 (6 bases). CDR3 length: 14 residues. From germline, CDR1 is SGHRS and CDR2 YFSETQ. Trimming stripped 2 bases from V and 4 bases from J, with 9 bases between. For the CDR3, the DNA is TGCGCCAGCAGCTTTTTGACTAGCACCGGGGAGCTGTTTTTT. This codes for CASSFLTSTGELFF.

The chain joins TRBV19 to TRBJ1-3; D is unresolved. The CDR3 consists of 17 residues. Germline CDR1 and CDR2: LNHDA and SQIVND (reference sequence). V lost 7 bases, J lost 0 bases, and 19 bases lay in between. The CDR3 DNA follows: TGTGCCAGTAAAAGAGATATAGGACTTTACTCTGGAAACACCATATATTTT. It encodes CASKRDIGLYSGNTIYF.

The CDR3 sequence: CASSVGGNSDTQYF. The CDR3 DNA follows: TGTGCCAGCAGCGTAGGCGGGAATTCAGATACGCAGTATTTT. The chain is built from TRBV9 and TRBJ2-3, with a possible D match to TRBD2 (6 bases). The CDR3 is made up of 14 amino acids. Trimming removed 0 bases from V and 4 bases from J, with 9 bases in between. From germline, CDR1 is SGDLS and CDR2 YYNGEE.

The chain recombines TRBV18 with TRBJ2-5; D perhaps matches TRBD1 (5 bases). The last part of the DNA fits TRBJ2-7 better; the J call may be wrong. The CDR3 has 14 residues. Germline V lookup: CDR1 KGHSH, CDR2 LQKENI. The CDR3 sequence: CASSPSLGDYEQYF. The CDR3 DNA follows: TGTGCCAGCTCACCATCGCTAGGGGACTACGAGCAGTACTTC.

The V and J genes are TRBV4-2 and TRBJ1-4, with 7 bases lining up with TRBD1. Germline V gives CDR1 LGHNA, CDR2 YNFKEQ. The CDR3 loop spans 15 amino acids. V was pared by 3 bases and J by 5 bases, with 6 bases of the junction left unmatched. CDR3 DNA sequence: TGTGCCAGCAGCCACCCTGGGACAGAAAATGAAAAACTGTTTTTT. Amino acids: CASSHPGTENEKLFF.

The V and J genes are TRBV10-2 and TRBJ2-5; 16 nucleotides match TRBD2. From germline, CDR1 is WSHSY and CDR2 SAAADI. V lost 6 bases, J lost 0 bases, and 4 bases stayed unmatched. The CDR3 totals 17 residues. The chain's CDR3 is CASSAGLAGGYQETQYF. CDR3 DNA: TGCGCCAGCAGCGCGGGACTAGCGGGAGGGTACCAAGAGACCCAGTACTTC.